A selection of T cell receptor beta chains follows, all from one sample in a study of CD8 T cells in Susac syndrome. A single record per CDR3 protein comes from TCRdb applying MiXCR to the immunoSEQ multiplex PCR reads. The table records around 130,000 distinct CDR3 sequences, about 93% of them present only once. Sequencing was done on a sample of CD4+ T cells from PBMCs. Source of these receptors: a human donor in good health. The conserved cysteine and the conserved F or W are not part of the CDR3 here. The D gene is left open where the match is weak.

>.|12|TRBV11-2|TRBJ2-4
ASSLIPGKNIQY
>.|15|TRBV7-3|TRBJ2-5
ASSPSAFSGDQETQY
>TRBD2|13|TRBV7-9|TRBJ2-5
ASNSLLAGGETQY
>.|14|TRBV7-9|TRBJ2-5
AARPALGSPGETQY
>.|11|TRBV12-3/TRBV12-4|TRBJ1-1
ASTPGVVPEAF
>TRBD1|14|TRBV2|TRBJ2-2
ASADERQGHTGELF
>.|12|TRBV6-1|TRBJ1-5
ASTELGRVQPQH
>.|9|TRBV7-2|TRBJ1-4
ASSSYEKLF
>.|12|TRBV6-5|TRBJ1-3
ASSPAGVGNTIY
>TRBD2|15|TRBV7-9|TRBJ2-5
ASSSPLSGSLQETQY
>TRBD1|14|TRBV29-1|TRBJ1-1
SGAGTGIFMNTEAF
>TRBD1|13|TRBV25-1|TRBJ1-2
ASSDRRGHLYGYT
>.|11|TRBV7-2|TRBJ2-4
ASTLTDKNIQY
>.|11|TRBV18|TRBJ1-4
ASSPGEQEKLF
>TRBD2|16|TRBV9|TRBJ2-7
ASSVGDTSGLPSYEQY
>.|10|TRBV27|TRBJ1-1
ASSTTGTTAF
>TRBD2|14|TRBV3-1|TRBJ2-7
ASSHGTSGRINEQY
>.|9|TRBV20-1|TRBJ1-2
SAREDPGYT
>.|14|TRBV27|TRBJ1-5
ANTEGGIVSNQPQH
>TRBD2|14|TRBV19|TRBJ2-7
ASSILRASGENEQY
>.|12|TRBV27|TRBJ1-2
ASRSWGAGHGYT
>.|14|TRBV7-6|TRBJ2-2
ASSPPTSQGTGEPF
>.|11|TRBV18|TRBJ1-1
ASSLGENTEAF
>.|11|TRBV29-1|TRBJ2-7
SVAGTLRYEQY
>TRBD2|11|TRBV3-1|TRBJ2-4
ASSHRASGVEY
>TRBD1|10|TRBV28|TRBJ1-6
ASSRQGSPLH
>TRBD1|13|TRBV9|TRBJ1-1
ASSPTGQGDTEAF
>TRBD2|15|TRBV7-9|TRBJ2-3
ASSPSSGGDGTDTQY
>.|8|TRBV30|TRBJ2-7
AWGGNAQY
>.|10|TRBV12-3/TRBV12-4|TRBJ2-1
ASSVMWNEQF
>TRBD1|13|TRBV29-1|TRBJ1-5
SVRSGQGTWQPQH
>.|16|TRBV28|TRBJ2-5
ASSLSPVGGPRQETQY